This T cell receptor beta chain was found in a study of T-cell memory formation after mild COVID-19. At the level of the study: Across donors, TCR clusters were largely donor specific.

A remark on this clonotype: The target antigen is unknown.

It was 5'RACE with constant-segment primers that produced the TCR alpha and TCR beta cDNA libraries, which carried sample barcodes and UMIs. TCRdb recomputed calls from the 5' RACE reads with MiXCR, one row per CDR3 protein. Among roughly 130,000 distinct CDR3 sequences listed, approximately 15% were seen once. General study points: The main location of contracting CD4+ clones was CM and EM, and that of contracting CD8+ clones was EMRA. Memory sampled before infection contained some responding clones, suggesting cross-reactive memory joined.

This receptor was obtained from a man between 18 and 35 years old who had mild COVID-19 (a few samples of this study predate the infection). Cell type and time point are not known. Material for sequencing was PBMCs or a T cell subset sorted from them (not recorded which).

The CDR3 loop is CASSFVSGRNTGELFF. Here the CDR3 DNA reads TGTGCCAGCAGCTTTGTTAGCGGCCGGAACACCGGGGAGCTGTTTTTT. The chain carries TRBV7-2 and TRBJ2-2; D perhaps matches TRBD2 (6 bases). Germline loops: CDR1 SGHTA, CDR2 FQGNSA. V lost 3 bases and J 1 base, leaving 12 bases between the germline ends. There are 16 residues in the CDR3.